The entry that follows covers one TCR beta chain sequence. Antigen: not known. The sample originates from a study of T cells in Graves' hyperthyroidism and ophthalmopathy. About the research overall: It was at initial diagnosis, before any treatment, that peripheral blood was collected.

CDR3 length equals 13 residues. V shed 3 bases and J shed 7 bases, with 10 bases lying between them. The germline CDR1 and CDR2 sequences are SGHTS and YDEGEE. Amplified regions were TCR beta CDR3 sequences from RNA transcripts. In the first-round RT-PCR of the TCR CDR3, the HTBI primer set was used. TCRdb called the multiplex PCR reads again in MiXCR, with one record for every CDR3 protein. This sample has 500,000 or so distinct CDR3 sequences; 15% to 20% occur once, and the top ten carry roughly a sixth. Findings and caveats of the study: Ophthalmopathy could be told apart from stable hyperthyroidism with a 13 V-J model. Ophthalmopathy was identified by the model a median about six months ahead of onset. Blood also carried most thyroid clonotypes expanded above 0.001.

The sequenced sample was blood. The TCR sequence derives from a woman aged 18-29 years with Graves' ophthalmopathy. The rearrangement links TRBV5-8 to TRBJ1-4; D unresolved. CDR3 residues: CASSWPGGEKLFF. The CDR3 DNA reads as TGTGCCAGCAGCTGGCCTGGCGGTGAAAAACTGTTTTTT.